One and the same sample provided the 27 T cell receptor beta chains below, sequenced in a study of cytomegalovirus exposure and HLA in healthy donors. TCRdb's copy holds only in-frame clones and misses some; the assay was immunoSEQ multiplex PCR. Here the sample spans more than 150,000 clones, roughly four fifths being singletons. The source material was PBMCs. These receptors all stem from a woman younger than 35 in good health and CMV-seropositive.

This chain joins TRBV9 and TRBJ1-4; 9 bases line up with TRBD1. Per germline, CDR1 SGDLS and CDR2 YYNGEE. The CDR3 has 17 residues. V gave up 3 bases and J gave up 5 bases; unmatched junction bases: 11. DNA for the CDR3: TGTGCCAGCAGCGAGGGGACAGGGCGTGGTGCCAATGAAAAACTGTTTTTT. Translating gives CASSEGTGRGANEKLFF.

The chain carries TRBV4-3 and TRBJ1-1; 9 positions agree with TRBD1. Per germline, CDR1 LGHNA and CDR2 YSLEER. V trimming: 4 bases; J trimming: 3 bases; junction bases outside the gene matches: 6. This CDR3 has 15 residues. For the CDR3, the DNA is TGCGCCAGCAGCCCAACACAGGGGGCCTACACTGAAGCTTTCTTT. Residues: CASSPTQGAYTEAFF.

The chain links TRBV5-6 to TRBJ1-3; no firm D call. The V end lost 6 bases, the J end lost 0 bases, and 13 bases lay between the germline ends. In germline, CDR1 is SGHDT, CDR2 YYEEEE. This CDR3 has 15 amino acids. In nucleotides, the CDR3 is TGTGCCAGCACCGAAAGTCTATTCTCTGGAAACACCATATATTTT. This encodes CASTESLFSGNTIYF.

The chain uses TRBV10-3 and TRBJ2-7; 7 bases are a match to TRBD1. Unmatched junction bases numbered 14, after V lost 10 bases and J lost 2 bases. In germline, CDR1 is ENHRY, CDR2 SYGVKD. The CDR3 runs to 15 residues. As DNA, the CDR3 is TGTGCCACCCACTCCTCCGACAGGGATCCCTACGAGCAGTACTTC. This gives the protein CATHSSDRDPYEQYF.

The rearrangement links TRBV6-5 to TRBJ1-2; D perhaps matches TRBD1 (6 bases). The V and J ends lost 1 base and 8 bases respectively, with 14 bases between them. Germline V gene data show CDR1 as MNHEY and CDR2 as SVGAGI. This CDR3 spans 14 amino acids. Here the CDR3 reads CASSYLQGSGGYTF. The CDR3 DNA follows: TGTGCCAGCAGTTACTTACAGGGATCGGGGGGCTACACCTTC.

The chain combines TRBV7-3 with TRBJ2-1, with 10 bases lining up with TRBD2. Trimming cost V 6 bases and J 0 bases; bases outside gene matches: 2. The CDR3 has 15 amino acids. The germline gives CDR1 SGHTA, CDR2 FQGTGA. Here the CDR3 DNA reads TGTGCCAGCAGTCTAGCGGGGGACTCCTACAATGAGCAGTTCTTC. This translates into CASSLAGDSYNEQFF.

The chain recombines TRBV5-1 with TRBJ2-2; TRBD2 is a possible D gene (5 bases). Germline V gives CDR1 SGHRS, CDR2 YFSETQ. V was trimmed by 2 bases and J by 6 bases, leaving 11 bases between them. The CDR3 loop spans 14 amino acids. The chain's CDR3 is CASSFPEGAGELFF. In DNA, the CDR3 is TGCGCCAGCAGCTTCCCAGAGGGCGCCGGGGAGCTGTTTTTT.

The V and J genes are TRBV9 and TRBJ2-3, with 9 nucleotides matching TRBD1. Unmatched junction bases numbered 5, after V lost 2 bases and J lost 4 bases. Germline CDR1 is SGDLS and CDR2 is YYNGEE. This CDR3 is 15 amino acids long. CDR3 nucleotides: TGTGCCAGCAGCGTCGTGGGGACAGGGTCAGATACGCAGTATTTT. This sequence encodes CASSVVGTGSDTQYF.

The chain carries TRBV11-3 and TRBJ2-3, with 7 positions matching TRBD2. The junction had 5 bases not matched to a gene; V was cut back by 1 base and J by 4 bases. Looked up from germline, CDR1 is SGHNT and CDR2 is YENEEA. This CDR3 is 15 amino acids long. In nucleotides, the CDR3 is TGTGCCAGCAGCTTAGGGGGGGGTCCGGCAGATACGCAGTATTTT. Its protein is CASSLGGGPADTQYF. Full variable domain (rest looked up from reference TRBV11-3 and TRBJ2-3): EAGVVQSPRYKIIEKKQPVAFWCNPISGHNTLYWYLQNLGQGPELLIRYENEEAVDDSQLPKDRFSAERLKGVDSTLKIQPAELGDSAVYLCASSLGGGPADTQYFGPGTRLTVL.

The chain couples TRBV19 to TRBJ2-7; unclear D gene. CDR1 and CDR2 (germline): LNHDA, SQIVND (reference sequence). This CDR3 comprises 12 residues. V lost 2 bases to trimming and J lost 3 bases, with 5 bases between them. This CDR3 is CASSISGYEQYF. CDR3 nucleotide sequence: TGTGCCAGTAGTATATCAGGCTACGAGCAGTACTTC.

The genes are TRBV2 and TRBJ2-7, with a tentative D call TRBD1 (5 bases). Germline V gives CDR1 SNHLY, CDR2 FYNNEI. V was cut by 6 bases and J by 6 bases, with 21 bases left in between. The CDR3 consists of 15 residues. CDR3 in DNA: TGTGCCAGCAGCGCCGCGACAGTGGCGTTATCCGAGCAGTACTTC. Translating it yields CASSAATVALSEQYF.

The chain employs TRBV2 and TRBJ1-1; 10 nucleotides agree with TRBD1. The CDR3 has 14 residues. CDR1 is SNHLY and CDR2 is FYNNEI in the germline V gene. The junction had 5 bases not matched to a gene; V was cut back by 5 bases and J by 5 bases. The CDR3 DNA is TGTGCCAGCAGTTTCCTGGGACAGGGGACTGAAGCTTTCTTT. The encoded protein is CASSFLGQGTEAFF.

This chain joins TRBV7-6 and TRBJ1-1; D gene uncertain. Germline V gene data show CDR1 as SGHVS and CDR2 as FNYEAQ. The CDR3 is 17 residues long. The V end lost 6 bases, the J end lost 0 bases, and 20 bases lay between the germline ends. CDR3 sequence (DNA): TGTGCCAGCAGGATTAGCGCGGTTGGTAATCTGAACACTGAAGCTTTCTTT. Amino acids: CASRISAVGNLNTEAFF.

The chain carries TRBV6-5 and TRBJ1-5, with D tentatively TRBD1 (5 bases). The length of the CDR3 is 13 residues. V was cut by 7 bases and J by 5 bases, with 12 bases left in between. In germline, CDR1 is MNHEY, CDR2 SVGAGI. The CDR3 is CASKKDNDQPQHF. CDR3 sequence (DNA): TGTGCCAGCAAAAAGGACAACGATCAGCCCCAGCATTTT.

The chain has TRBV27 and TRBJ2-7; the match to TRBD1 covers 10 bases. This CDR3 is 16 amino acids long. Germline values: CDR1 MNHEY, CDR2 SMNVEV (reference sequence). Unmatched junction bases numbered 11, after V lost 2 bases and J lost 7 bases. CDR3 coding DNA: TGTGCCAGCAGTTTAGCCCAGACAGGGGGCGAGAGAGAGCAGTACTTC. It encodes CASSLAQTGGEREQYF.

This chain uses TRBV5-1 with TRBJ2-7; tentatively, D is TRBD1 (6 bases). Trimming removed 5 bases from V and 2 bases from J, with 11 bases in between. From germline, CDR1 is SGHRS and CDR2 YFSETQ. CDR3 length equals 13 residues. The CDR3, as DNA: TGCGCCAGCAGGAGGGACACAGCCTACGAGCAGTACTTC. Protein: CASRRDTAYEQYF.

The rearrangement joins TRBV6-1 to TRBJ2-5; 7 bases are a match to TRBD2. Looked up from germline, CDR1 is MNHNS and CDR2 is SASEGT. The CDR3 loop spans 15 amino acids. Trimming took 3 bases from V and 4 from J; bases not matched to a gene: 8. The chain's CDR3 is CASSEVAGVGETQYF. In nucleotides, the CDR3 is TGTGCCAGCAGTGAGGTGGCGGGGGTTGGAGAGACCCAGTACTTC.

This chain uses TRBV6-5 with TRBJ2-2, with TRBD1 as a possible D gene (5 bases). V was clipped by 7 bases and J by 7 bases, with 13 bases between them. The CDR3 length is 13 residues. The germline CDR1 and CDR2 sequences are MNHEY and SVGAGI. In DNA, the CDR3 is TGTGCCAGCAACTCTCTAGGGGTCGGGGAGCTGTTTTTT. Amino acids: CASNSLGVGELFF.

CDR3 sequence reads: CASKDSSYEQYF. The CDR3 nucleotides are TGTGCCAGCAAGGACAGCTCCTACGAGCAGTACTTC. The chain has TRBV6-6 and TRBJ2-7; possible D gene TRBD1, 6 bases. Trimming removed 7 bases from V and 0 bases from J, with 7 bases in between. Germline V lookup: CDR1 MNHNY, CDR2 SVGAGI (reference sequence). There are 12 residues in the CDR3.

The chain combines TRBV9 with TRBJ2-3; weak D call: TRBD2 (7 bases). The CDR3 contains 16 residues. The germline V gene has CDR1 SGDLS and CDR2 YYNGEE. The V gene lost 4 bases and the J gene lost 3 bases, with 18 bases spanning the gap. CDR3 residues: CASSLRRGGPTDTQYF. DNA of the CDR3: TGTGCCAGCAGCTTACGGAGGGGGGGGCCGACAGATACGCAGTATTTT.

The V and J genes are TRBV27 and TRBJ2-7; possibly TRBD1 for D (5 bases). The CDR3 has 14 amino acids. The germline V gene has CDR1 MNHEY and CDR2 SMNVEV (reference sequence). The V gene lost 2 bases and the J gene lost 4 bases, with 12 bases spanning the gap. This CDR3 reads CASSLRVTDYEQYF. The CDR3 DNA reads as TGTGCCAGCAGTTTACGGGTGACAGATTACGAGCAGTACTTC.

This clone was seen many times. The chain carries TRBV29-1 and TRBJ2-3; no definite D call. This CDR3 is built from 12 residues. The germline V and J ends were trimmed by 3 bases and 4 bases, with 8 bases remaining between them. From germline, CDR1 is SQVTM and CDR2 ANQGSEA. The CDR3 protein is CSVELGPDTQYF. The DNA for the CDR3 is TGCAGCGTTGAGCTGGGCCCAGATACGCAGTATTTT.

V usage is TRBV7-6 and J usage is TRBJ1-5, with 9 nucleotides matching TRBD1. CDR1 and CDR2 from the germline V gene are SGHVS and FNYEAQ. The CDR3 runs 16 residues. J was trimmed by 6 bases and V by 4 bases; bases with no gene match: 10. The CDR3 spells CASSSRPGTGIQPQHF. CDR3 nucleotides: TGTGCCAGCAGCTCCCGCCCCGGGACAGGGATTCAGCCCCAGCATTTT.

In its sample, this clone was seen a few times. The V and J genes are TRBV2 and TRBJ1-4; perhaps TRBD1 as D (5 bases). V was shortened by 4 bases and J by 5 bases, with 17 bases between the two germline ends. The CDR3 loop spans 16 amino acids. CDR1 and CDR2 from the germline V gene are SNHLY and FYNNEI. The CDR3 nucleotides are TGTGCCAGCAGTGGGTACGCAGGGAGGAGGAATGAAAAACTGTTTTTT. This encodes CASSGYAGRRNEKLFF.

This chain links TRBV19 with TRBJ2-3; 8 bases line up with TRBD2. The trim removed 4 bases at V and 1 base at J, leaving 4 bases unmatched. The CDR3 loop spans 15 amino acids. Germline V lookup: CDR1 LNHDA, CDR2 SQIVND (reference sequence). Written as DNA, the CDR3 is TGTGCCAGTAGTACGGGGGGGGAGGGCACAGATACGCAGTATTTT. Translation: CASSTGGEGTDTQYF.

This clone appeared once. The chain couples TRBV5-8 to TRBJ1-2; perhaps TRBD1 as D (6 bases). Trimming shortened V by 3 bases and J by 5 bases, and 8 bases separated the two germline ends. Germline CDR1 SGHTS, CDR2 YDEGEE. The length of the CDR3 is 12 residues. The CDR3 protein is CASSSGVYGYTF. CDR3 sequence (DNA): TGTGCCAGCAGCTCAGGGGTTTATGGCTACACCTTC.

CDR3 amino acids: CASSLNGTDGGRYYGYTF. The CDR3 DNA reads TGTGCCAGCAGCCTTAACGGGACAGATGGAGGGAGGTACTATGGCTACACCTTC. The chain is built from TRBV14 and TRBJ1-2, with 7 bases fitting TRBD1. From germline, CDR1 is SGHDN and CDR2 FVKESK. This CDR3 is built from 18 residues. With 4 bases clipped from V and 3 bases from J, the junction kept 17 bases outside the gene matches.